The 8 T cell receptor beta chains in this list originate from one sample, sequenced in a study of blood T cell repertoires in COVID-19. Sequencing used immunoSEQ multiplex PCR; TCRdb keeps in-frame clones, though not all of them. This table has about 60,000 clones, 70% to 80% appearing once. Sequencing was carried out using peripheral blood. The receptors derive from a woman of 80 years or more with acute or convalescent COVID-19.

This chain joins TRBV6-6 and TRBJ2-5, with a weak D call TRBD1 (6 bases). The V gene's germline CDR1 is MNHNY and CDR2 SVGAGI (reference sequence). The V gene lost 6 bases and the J gene lost 2 bases, with 10 bases spanning the gap. The CDR3 has 13 residues. The CDR3 DNA follows: TGTGCCAGCAGCCAGGGGTGGCAAGAGACCCAGTACTTC. Its translation: CASSQGWQETQYF.

The V and J genes are TRBV5-6 and TRBJ2-7, with a possible D match to TRBD2 (5 bases). The CDR3 has 13 amino acids. CDR1 is SGHDT, CDR2 YYEEEE, per germline. The V end was cut by 2 bases, the J end by 2 bases, with 8 bases between. The CDR3 nucleotides are TGTGCCAGCAGCTTTAGCGTCCCCTACGAGCAGTACTTC. Encoded protein: CASSFSVPYEQYF.

The genes are TRBV5-1 and TRBJ2-1; 11 bases are shared with TRBD2. Trimming took 5 bases from V and 2 from J; bases not matched to a gene: 3. This CDR3 contains 15 residues. Germline V lookup: CDR1 SGHRS, CDR2 YFSETQ. The CDR3 protein is CASREGLAAYNEQFF. DNA of the CDR3: TGCGCCAGCAGAGAGGGACTAGCGGCCTACAATGAGCAGTTCTTC. Full variable domain (missing parts from reference TRBV5-1 and TRBJ2-1): KAGVTQTPRYLIKTRGQQVTLSCSPISGHRSVSWYQQTPGQGLQFLFEYFSETQRNKGNFPGRFSGRQFSNSRSEMNVSTLELGDSALYLCASREGLAAYNEQFFGPGTRLTVL.

J is TRBJ1-5 and V is TRBV2; the D gene is possibly TRBD1 (5 bases). The V and J ends lost 5 bases and 3 bases respectively, with 8 bases between them. Per germline, CDR1 SNHLY and CDR2 FYNNEI. The CDR3 covers 13 residues. CDR3 sequence reads: CASSLGVNQPQHF. DNA for the CDR3: TGTGCCAGCAGTTTAGGGGTCAATCAGCCCCAGCATTTT.

The J gene is TRBJ2-2, the V gene TRBV27; TRBD2 is a possible D gene (7 bases). Germline CDR1 MNHEY, CDR2 SMNVEV (reference sequence). V was shortened by 7 bases and J by 4 bases, with 16 bases between the two germline ends. The CDR3 is made up of 15 amino acids. The DNA for the CDR3 is TGTGCCAGCAACTTAAGGAGGGGGGGCACCGGGGAGCTGTTTTTT. As protein: CASNLRRGGTGELFF.

This clone was seen a handful of times. The gene calls are TRBV7-9 and TRBJ2-1, with 7 nucleotides matching TRBD2. There are 16 residues in the CDR3. Germline loops: CDR1 SEHNR, CDR2 FQNEAQ (reference sequence). The V gene end was trimmed by 5 bases and the J gene end by 7 bases; junction bases not matched to a gene: 14. CDR3 protein: CASSMTGGVTRNEQFF. CDR3 DNA: TGTGCCAGCAGCATGACGGGAGGAGTAACGAGGAATGAGCAGTTCTTC.

This chain uses TRBV7-2 with TRBJ2-7; 13 bases are a match to TRBD2. The CDR3 length is 14 residues. The V gene end was trimmed by 1 base and the J gene end by 6 bases; junction bases not matched to a gene: 0. Germline V gene data show CDR1 as SGHTA and CDR2 as FQGNSA. The CDR3 DNA reads as TGTGCCAGCAGCTTAGGACTAGCGGGAGGCGAGCAGTACTTC. Translating gives CASSLGLAGGEQYF.

The chain links TRBV19 to TRBJ1-1; D is undetermined. V dropped 6 bases and J dropped 0 bases, with 17 bases sitting between them. The CDR3 loop spans 16 amino acids. Per the germline V gene, CDR1 is LNHDA and CDR2 is SQIVND (reference sequence). The CDR3 nucleotides read TGTGCCAGTAGACGCTTGCCCCTACGCCTGAACACTGAAGCTTTCTTT. It is translated as CASRRLPLRLNTEAFF.